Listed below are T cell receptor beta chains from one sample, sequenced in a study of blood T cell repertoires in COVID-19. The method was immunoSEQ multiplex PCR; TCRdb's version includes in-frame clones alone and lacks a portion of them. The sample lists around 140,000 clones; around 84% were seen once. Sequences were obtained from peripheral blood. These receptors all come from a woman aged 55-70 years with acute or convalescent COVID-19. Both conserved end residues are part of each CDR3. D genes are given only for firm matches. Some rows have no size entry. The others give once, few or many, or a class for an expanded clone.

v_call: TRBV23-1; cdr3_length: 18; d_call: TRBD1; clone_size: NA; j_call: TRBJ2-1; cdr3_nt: TGCGCCAGCAGTCATTCCCAAACCGGGACAGGGGGCTACAATGAGCAGTTCTTC; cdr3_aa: CASSHSQTGTGGYNEQFF
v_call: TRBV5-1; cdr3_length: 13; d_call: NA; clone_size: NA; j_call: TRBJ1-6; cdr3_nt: TGCGCCAGCAGCTTGGCCACAGACGGGCGGGTCCACTTT; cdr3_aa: CASSLATDGRVHF
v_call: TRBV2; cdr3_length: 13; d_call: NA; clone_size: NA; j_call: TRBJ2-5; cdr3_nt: TGTGCCAGCAGTGTGAACAACAAAGAGACCCAGTACTTC; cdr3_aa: CASSVNNKETQYF
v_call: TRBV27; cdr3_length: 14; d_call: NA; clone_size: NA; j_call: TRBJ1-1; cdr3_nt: TGTGCCAGCAGTTTATACGGGGGAGGCACTGAAGCTTTCTTT; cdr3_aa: CASSLYGGGTEAFF
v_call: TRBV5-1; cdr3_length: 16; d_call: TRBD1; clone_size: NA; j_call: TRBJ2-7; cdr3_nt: TGCGCCAGCAGCTTGGTTGCCGGACAGGGTCGATCCGAGCAGTACTTC; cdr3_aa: CASSLVAGQGRSEQYF
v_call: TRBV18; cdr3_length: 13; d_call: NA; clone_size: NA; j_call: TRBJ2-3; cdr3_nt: TGTGCCAGCTCACCGGGCAGCGGAGATACGCAGTATTTT; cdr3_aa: CASSPGSGDTQYF
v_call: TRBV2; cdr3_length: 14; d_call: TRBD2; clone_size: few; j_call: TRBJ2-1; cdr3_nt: TGTGCCAGCAGTGAAGGCGGGGGGGGCTATGAGCAGTTCTTC; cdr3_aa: CASSEGGGGYEQFF
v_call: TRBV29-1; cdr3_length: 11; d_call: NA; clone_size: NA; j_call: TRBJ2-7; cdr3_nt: TGCAGCGTTGGGCAGCGACGCGAGCAGTACTTC; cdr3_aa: CSVGQRREQYF
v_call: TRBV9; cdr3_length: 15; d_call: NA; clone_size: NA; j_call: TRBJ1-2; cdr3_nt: TGTGCCAGCAGCGTAGATGTAGGGACTTTCTATGGCTACACCTTC; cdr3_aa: CASSVDVGTFYGYTF
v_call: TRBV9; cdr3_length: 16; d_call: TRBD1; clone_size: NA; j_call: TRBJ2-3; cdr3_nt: TGTGCCAGCAGCGCACACCGACAGGGCCCCACAGATACGCAGTATTTT; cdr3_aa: CASSAHRQGPTDTQYF
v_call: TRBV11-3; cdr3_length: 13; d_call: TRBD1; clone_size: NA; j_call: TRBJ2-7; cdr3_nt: TGTGCCAGCGGACGCAGGGGGCGCGTCGAGCAGTACTTC; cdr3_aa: CASGRRGRVEQYF
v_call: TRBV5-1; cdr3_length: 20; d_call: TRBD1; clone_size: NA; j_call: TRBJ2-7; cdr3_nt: TGCGCCAGCAGCCGTAAACCGAGGGACAGGGTATTCCAGAGCTCCTACGAGCAGTACTTC; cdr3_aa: CASSRKPRDRVFQSSYEQYF
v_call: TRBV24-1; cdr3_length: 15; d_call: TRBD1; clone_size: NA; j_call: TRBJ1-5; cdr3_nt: TGTGCCACCAGTGATTCTGGACAGGGCGATCAGCCCCAGCATTTT; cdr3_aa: CATSDSGQGDQPQHF